A selection of T cell receptor beta chains follows, all from one sample in a study of blood T cells in healthy people across ages. TCRdb used MiXCR to reprocess the 5' RACE reads, holding one entry per CDR3 protein. The sample includes 1.5 million to 2 million distinct CDR3 sequences, 35% to 50% seen only once; the top ten take roughly 24%. Input material: blood. These receptors came from a human donor in good health. The CDR3 runs from the conserved cysteine through the conserved F or W. The order of the fields is CDR3 length, clone size, J gene, D gene, V gene, CDR3 DNA, CDR3 protein. D genes are given only for firm matches. The size of a clone is reported for some rows only, either as once, few or many, or as a class for expanded clones.

>15|.|TRBJ2-7|.|TRBV6-5
TGTGCCAGCAGTTACTCAGGCGAGATTGGGTACGAGCAGTACTTC
CASSYSGEIGYEQYF
>13|few|TRBJ2-7|.|TRBV7-2
TGTGCCAGCAGCCCTATAGGGGGAGACGAGCAGTACTTC
CASSPIGGDEQYF
>16|few|TRBJ1-2|.|TRBV4-1
TGCGCCAGCAGCCAAGATACGAGGGGCTGGATCTATGGCTACACCTTC
CASSQDTRGWIYGYTF
>12|.|TRBJ1-6|TRBD1|TRBV6-5
TGTGCCAGCAGCAGACAGGGTTCACCCCTCCACTTT
CASSRQGSPLHF
>16|.|TRBJ2-1|.|TRBV18
TGTGCCAGCTCACCATCCGGGGACCAGGGAGTTGATGAGCAGTTCTTC
CASSPSGDQGVDEQFF
>14|.|TRBJ2-7|.|TRBV20-1
TGCAGTGCTAGAGCCAGGGCCCCCTCCTACGAGCAGTACTTC
CSARARAPSYEQYF
>14|.|TRBJ2-1|.|TRBV5-1
TGCGCCAGCAGCTCCCAATACAGGGACAATGTGCAGTTCTTC
CASSSQYRDNVQFF
>16|few|TRBJ1-2|.|TRBV4-3
TGCGCCAGCAGCCAAGGAAGGCAGGCACTGGGCTATGGCTACACCTTC
CASSQGRQALGYGYTF
>15|.|TRBJ1-1|TRBD1|TRBV27
TGTGCCAGCAGTTACCAGGGGGCCTCCAACACTGAAGCTTTCTTT
CASSYQGASNTEAFF
>13|.|TRBJ2-7|.|TRBV11-2
TGTGCCAGCAGTGTTGTCGCTCTCTCCGAGCAGTACTTC
CASSVVALSEQYF
>16|.|TRBJ1-5|.|TRBV15
TGTGCCACCAGCAGAGGACGACAGGTGGTCAATCAGCCCCAGCATTTT
CATSRGRQVVNQPQHF
>14|.|TRBJ1-1|TRBD1|TRBV7-6
TGTGCCAGCAGCAAGGACAGGGGGCTCGGTGAAGTTTTCTTT
CASSKDRGLGEVFF
>15|.|TRBJ2-3|TRBD1|TRBV6-5
TGTGCCAGCAGTACCCCGGGACAGGGGGCTACTAGACAGTATTTT
CASSTPGQGATRQYF
>13|few|TRBJ2-5|.|TRBV27
TGTGCCAGCAGTTTATGGTCCCAAGAGACCCAGTACTTC
CASSLWSQETQYF
>12|.|TRBJ2-3|.|TRBV6-1
TGTGCCAGCAGGACCATCGTAGATACGCAGTATTTT
CASRTIVDTQYF
>15|.|TRBJ2-2|.|TRBV7-9
TGTGCCAGCAGCTCGGGACGGAAGAACACCGGGGAGCTGTTTTTT
CASSSGRKNTGELFF
>14|.|TRBJ1-1|.|TRBV7-9
TGTGCCAGCAGACCTCTACAGGGGAACACTGAAGCTTTCTTT
CASRPLQGNTEAFF
>14|.|TRBJ2-5|TRBD2|TRBV7-7
TGTGCTAGCAGCTACCAAGCGGGAGGAGAGACCCAGTACTTC
CASSYQAGGETQYF
>13|.|TRBJ2-3|.|TRBV7-9
TGTGCCAGCAGCTTAGTGGAAGAAGGGGCGCAGTATTTT
CASSLVEEGAQYF
>13|.|TRBJ1-1|TRBD1|TRBV20-1
TGCAGTGCCAACAGGGGGCGGGGGACTGAAGCTTTCTTT
CSANRGRGTEAFF
>15|once|TRBJ2-1|.|TRBV10-2
TGTGCCAGCAGTGTAGTACTGGGCTCCTACAATGAGCAGTTCTTC
CASSVVLGSYNEQFF
>18|.|TRBJ2-3|.|TRBV29-1
TGCAGCGTTGAAGATCATAGGGCCGCCAAGTGGAGCGCAGATACGCAGTATTTT
CSVEDHRAAKWSADTQYF
>15|.|TRBJ2-1|.|TRBV3-1
TGTGCCAGCAACTCAGGTCAGGGGACCTGGGATGAGCAGTTCTTC
CASNSGQGTWDEQFF
>14|.|TRBJ2-5|.|TRBV12-3/TRBV12-4
TGTGCCAGCAGTTGGACAGTCTCTCAAGAGACCCAGTACTTC
CASSWTVSQETQYF
>12|.|TRBJ2-7|.|TRBV6-2/TRBV6-3
TGTGCCAGCAGTTACCCGACACAAGAGCAGTACTTC
CASSYPTQEQYF
>15|few|TRBJ1-6|TRBD1|TRBV12-3/TRBV12-4
TGTGCCAGCAGTGAACAGGGGGCGCGGAATTCACCCCTCCACTTT
CASSEQGARNSPLHF
>16|once|TRBJ1-2|TRBD1|TRBV4-3
TGCGCCAGCAGCCAAGATCCTAGGGGGCCGAGGTTGAGCTACACCTTC
CASSQDPRGPRLSYTF
>13|few|TRBJ2-3|TRBD2|TRBV5-4
TGTGCCAGCAGTCGCGGGGGTTCAGATACGCAGTATTTT
CASSRGGSDTQYF
>15|few|TRBJ2-7|TRBD1|TRBV25-1
TGTGCCAGCAGTGAATCAGGGGGCCAGCCCTACGAGCAGTACTTC
CASSESGGQPYEQYF
>15|.|TRBJ2-2|TRBD1|TRBV20-1
TGCAGTGCTAGAGCCGGGACAGAGAACACCGGGGAGCTGTTTTTT
CSARAGTENTGELFF
>12|.|TRBJ2-7|.|TRBV7-9
TGTGCCAGCAGCTCCTATACCTACGAGCAGTACTTC
CASSSYTYEQYF
>12|once|TRBJ1-4|.|TRBV5-1
TGCGCCAGCAGCTCCAACAGGGAAAAACTGTTTTTT
CASSSNREKLFF
>15|few|TRBJ1-5|TRBD1|TRBV6-2/TRBV6-3
TGTGCCAGCAGGAAAGACAGGGGACTAAATCAGCCCCAGCATTTT
CASRKDRGLNQPQHF
>13|.|TRBJ2-1|.|TRBV29-1
TGCAGCGTGGTATGGTTAGGGTCCTACGAGCAGTTCTTC
CSVVWLGSYEQFF
>17|.|TRBJ2-5|TRBD1|TRBV7-6
TGTGCCAGCAGCTTAGGTCCGGGGACAGGGGCGGGAGAGACCCAGTACTTC
CASSLGPGTGAGETQYF
>12|.|TRBJ1-2|.|TRBV29-1
TGCAGCGCCCCGGCAGGGACGCATGGCTACACCTTC
CSAPAGTHGYTF
>10|.|TRBJ1-1|.|TRBV29-1
TGCAGCGTTGTGCGGACTGAAGCTTTCTTT
CSVVRTEAFF
>13|.|TRBJ1-1|.|TRBV4-1
TGCGCCAGCAGCCAAGGGAAACCCGAGGAAGCTTTCTTT
CASSQGKPEEAFF
>18|few|TRBJ1-4|.|TRBV4-3
TGCGCCAGCAGCCAAGGGACAGCCGCCGTCCGAACTAATGAAAAACTGTTTTTT
CASSQGTAAVRTNEKLFF
>15|.|TRBJ1-2|TRBD1|TRBV4-1
TGCGCCAGCAGCCGACCGGGACAGGGGCGAGTCGGCTACACCTTC
CASSRPGQGRVGYTF
>15|.|TRBJ2-3|TRBD1|TRBV24-1
TGTGCCACCAGTGACCCAGGGGGCTTCGCAGATACGCAGTATTTT
CATSDPGGFADTQYF
>11|many|TRBJ2-5|TRBD1|TRBV29-1
TGCAGCGCTGGACAGGGGAAGACCCAGTACTTC
CSAGQGKTQYF
>13|.|TRBJ1-1|TRBD1|TRBV29-1
TGCAGCGTTCCGAGGGGGCTGGACACTGAAGCTTTCTTT
CSVPRGLDTEAFF